The entry below describes one TCR beta chain. The antigen remains undetermined. This sample was taken from a study of T cell responses to AZD1222 COVID-19 vaccine. General study results and limits: As reported, nearly half of all spike-specific TCRs target variant regions that are unmutated. Only after the peak T cell response were repertoires sampled.

Sequenced by immunoSEQ multiplex PCR; TCRdb stores in-frame clones only, minus some. The data show 250,000 to 300,000 clones, around 92% seen once. Germline CDR1 MNHEY, CDR2 SVGAGI. This CDR3 has 12 amino acids. The V end lost 8 bases, the J end lost 2 bases, and 9 bases lay between the germline ends. The chain carries TRBV6-5 and TRBJ2-5; weak D call: TRBD2 (6 bases). This sample comprised peripheral blood, obtained 28 days after the second AZD1222 dose. This clonotype originated in an adult who received the AZD1222 COVID-19 vaccine. CDR3 residues: CASGGLQETQYF. CDR3 bases: TGTGCCAGCGGGGGGTTACAAGAGACCCAGTACTTC.